The 12 T cell receptor beta chains below were found in one sample sequenced in a study of T cell changes during pregnancy in multiple sclerosis. The data were produced by immunoSEQ multiplex PCR, yet TCRdb's version contains in-frame clones alone and is incomplete. The table includes some 110,000 clones, roughly nine tenths detected once. Sequenced material: peripheral blood, taken before pregnancy. The receptors derive from a female donor with multiple sclerosis, enrolled in a pregnancy study.

This chain uses TRBV29-1 with TRBJ1-3, with D tentatively TRBD1 (6 bases). Trimming took off 2 bases at V and 3 bases at J, with 20 bases between the two ends. Germline CDR1 and CDR2: SQVTM and ANQGSEA. This CDR3 has 17 amino acids. The CDR3 is CSVELLEQGKYGNTIYF. The CDR3 DNA is TGCAGCGTTGAATTACTGGAACAGGGCAAATATGGAAACACCATATATTTT.

A single count supports this clone. This sequence joins TRBV28 and TRBJ1-2, with D unclear. V lost 8 bases and J 2 bases, leaving 6 bases between the germline ends. This CDR3 is 11 amino acids long. The V gene's germline CDR1 is MDHEN and CDR2 SYDVKM. In DNA form, the CDR3 reads TGTGCCAGCGCGGAGAACTATGGCTACACCTTC. Encoded protein: CASAENYGYTF.

The CDR3 sequence: CASGSKGVTNEKLFF. Written as DNA, the CDR3 is TGTGCTAGTGGTTCGAAGGGGGTGACTAATGAAAAACTGTTTTTT. This chain uses TRBV12-5 with TRBJ1-4, with a possible D match to TRBD1 (6 bases). The germline V gene encodes CDR1 LGHNT and CDR2 FRNRAP. The CDR3 has 15 residues. Trimming took 4 bases from V and 2 from J, leaving 11 bases between them.

The CDR3 region has the DNA TGTGCCAGCAGCTCAACAGGGAGTCAAGAGACCCAGTACTTC. This gives the protein CASSSTGSQETQYF. This chain links TRBV11-2 with TRBJ2-5, with D possibly TRBD1 on 6 matching bases. The germline V and J ends were trimmed by 4 bases and 2 bases, with 11 bases remaining between them. Germline-derived CDR1 and CDR2 are SGHAT and FQNNGV. The CDR3 consists of 14 residues.

The genes are TRBV7-8 and TRBJ1-4; D possibly corresponds to TRBD1 (5 bases). The germline V gene encodes CDR1 SGHVS and CDR2 FQNEAQ. The CDR3 spans 14 residues. The germline V and J ends were trimmed by 5 bases and 6 bases, with 13 bases remaining between them. The CDR3 reads CASSPTESDEKLFF. The DNA for the CDR3 is TGTGCCAGCAGCCCGACAGAGTCCGATGAAAAACTGTTTTTT.

The gene calls are TRBV7-2 and TRBJ1-2, with D unclear. The CDR3 extends over 13 amino acids. Germline V CDR1 and CDR2: SGHTA, FQGNSA. The V gene lost 5 bases and the J gene lost 4 bases, with 11 bases spanning the gap. CDR3 sequence: CASSETRTYGYTF. In DNA, the CDR3 is TGTGCCAGCAGCGAGACACGCACCTATGGCTACACCTTC.

The chain links TRBV27 to TRBJ2-7; maybe TRBD2 (5 bases). Germline V gene data show CDR1 as MNHEY and CDR2 as SMNVEV (reference sequence). The CDR3 consists of 13 residues. V lost 5 bases and J lost 3, with 11 bases in between. CDR3 amino acids: CASSPWESYEQYF. The DNA for the CDR3 is TGTGCCAGCAGTCCATGGGAGAGCTACGAGCAGTACTTC.

The chain employs TRBV27 and TRBJ2-7; 11 nucleotides line up with TRBD2. The CDR3 covers 16 residues. V lost 4 bases, J lost 6 bases, and 11 bases stayed unmatched. The germline gives CDR1 MNHEY, CDR2 SMNVEV (reference sequence). The CDR3 sequence is CASSYLAGGPDGEQYF. As DNA, the CDR3 is TGTGCCAGCAGTTATCTAGCGGGAGGTCCCGACGGCGAGCAGTACTTC.

The chain employs TRBV6-6 and TRBJ2-5, with D possibly TRBD1 on 6 matching bases. The ends were cut back, 6 bases at V and 5 bases at J, with 13 bases in the middle. The germline CDR1 and CDR2 sequences are MNHNY and SVGAGI (reference sequence). CDR3 length equals 13 residues. The CDR3 protein is CASSATGKETQYF. The CDR3 DNA reads TGTGCCAGCAGCGCTACAGGGAAGGAGACCCAGTACTTC.

The chain uses TRBV7-2 and TRBJ2-7; 10 nucleotides align to TRBD1. This CDR3 region has 15 residues. Unmatched junction bases numbered 6, after V lost 6 bases and J lost 1 base. Germline V lookup: CDR1 SGHTA, CDR2 FQGNSA. The CDR3 sequence is CASRLTGGSSYEQYF. CDR3 sequence (DNA): TGTGCCAGCAGGTTGACAGGGGGCAGTTCCTACGAGCAGTACTTC.

The chain employs TRBV6-1 and TRBJ1-1; 9 bases are a match to TRBD1. The CDR3 loop spans 14 amino acids. The germline CDR1 and CDR2 sequences are MNHNS and SASEGT. The V and J ends lost 4 bases and 7 bases, in that order; junction bases with no gene match: 7. The CDR3 DNA reads TGTGCCAGCAGTGCTCGATGGACAGGGGTTGAAGCTTTCTTT. This encodes CASSARWTGVEAFF.

This clone showed up just a few times. CDR3: CASSARGLWGYTF. Written as DNA, the CDR3 is TGTGCCAGCAGTGCGCGGGGGTTATGGGGCTACACCTTC. The chain employs TRBV6-1 and TRBJ1-2; maybe TRBD1 (5 bases). V was cut by 4 bases and J by 8 bases, with 14 bases left in between. The CDR3 covers 13 residues. The V gene's germline CDR1 is MNHNS and CDR2 SASEGT.